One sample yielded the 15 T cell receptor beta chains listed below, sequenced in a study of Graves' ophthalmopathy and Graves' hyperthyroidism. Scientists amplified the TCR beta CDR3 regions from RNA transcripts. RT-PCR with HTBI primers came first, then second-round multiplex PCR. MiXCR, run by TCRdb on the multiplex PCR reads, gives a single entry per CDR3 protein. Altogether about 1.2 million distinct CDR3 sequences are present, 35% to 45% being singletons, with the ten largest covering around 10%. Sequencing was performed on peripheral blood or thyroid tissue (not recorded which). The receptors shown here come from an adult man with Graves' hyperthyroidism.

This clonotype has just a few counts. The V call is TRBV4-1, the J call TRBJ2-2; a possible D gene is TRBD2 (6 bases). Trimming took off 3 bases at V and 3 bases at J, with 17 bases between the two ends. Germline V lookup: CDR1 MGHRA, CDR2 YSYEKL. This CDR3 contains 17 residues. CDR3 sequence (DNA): TGCGCCAGCAGCCACCTAGGAGGGGTTCAGGACACCGGGGAGCTGTTTTTT. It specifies CASSHLGGVQDTGELFF.

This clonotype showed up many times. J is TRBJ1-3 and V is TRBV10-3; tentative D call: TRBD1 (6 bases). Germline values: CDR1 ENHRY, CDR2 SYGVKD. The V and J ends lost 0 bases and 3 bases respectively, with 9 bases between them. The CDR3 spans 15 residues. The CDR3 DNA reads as TGTGCCATCAGTGAGTCCACAGGGAGTGGAAACACCATATATTTT. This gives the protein CAISESTGSGNTIYF.

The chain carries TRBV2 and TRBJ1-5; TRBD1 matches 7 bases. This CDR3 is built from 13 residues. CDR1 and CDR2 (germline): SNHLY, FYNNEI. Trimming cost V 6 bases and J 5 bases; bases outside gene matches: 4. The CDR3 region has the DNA TGTGCCAGCAGAGGGGACAGCGATCAGCCCCAGCATTTT. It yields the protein CASRGDSDQPQHF. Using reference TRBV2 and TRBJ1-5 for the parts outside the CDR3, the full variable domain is EPEVTQTPSHQVTQMGQEVILRCVPISNHLYFYWYRQILGQKVEFLVSFYNNEISEKSEIFDDQFSVERPDGSNFTLKIRSTKLEDSAMYFCASRGDSDQPQHFGDGTRLSIL.

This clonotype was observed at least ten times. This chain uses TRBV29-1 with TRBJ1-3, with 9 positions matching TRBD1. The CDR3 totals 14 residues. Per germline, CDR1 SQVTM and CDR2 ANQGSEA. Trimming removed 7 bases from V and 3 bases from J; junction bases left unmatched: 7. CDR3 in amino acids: CSAQDRGSGNTIYF. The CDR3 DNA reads TGCAGCGCCCAGGACAGGGGAAGTGGAAACACCATATATTTT. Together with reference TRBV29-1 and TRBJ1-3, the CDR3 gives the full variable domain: SAVISQKPSRDICQRGTSLTIQCQVDSQVTMMFWYRQQPGQSLTLIATANQGSEATYESGFVIDKFPISRPNLTFSTLTVSNMSPEDSSIYLCSAQDRGSGNTIYFGEGSWLTVV.

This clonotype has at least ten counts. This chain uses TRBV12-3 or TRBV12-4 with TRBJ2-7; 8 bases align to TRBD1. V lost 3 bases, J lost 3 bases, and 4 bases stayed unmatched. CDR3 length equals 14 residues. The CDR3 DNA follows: TGTGCCAGCAGTTTCGGGACAGGACACTACGAGCAGTACTTC. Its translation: CASSFGTGHYEQYF.

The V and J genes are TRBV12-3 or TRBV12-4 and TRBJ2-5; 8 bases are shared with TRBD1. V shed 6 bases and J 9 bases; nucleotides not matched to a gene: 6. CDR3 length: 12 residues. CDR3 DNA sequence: TGTGCCAGCAGCTGGACAGGGAAGTCCCAGTACTTC. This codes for CASSWTGKSQYF.

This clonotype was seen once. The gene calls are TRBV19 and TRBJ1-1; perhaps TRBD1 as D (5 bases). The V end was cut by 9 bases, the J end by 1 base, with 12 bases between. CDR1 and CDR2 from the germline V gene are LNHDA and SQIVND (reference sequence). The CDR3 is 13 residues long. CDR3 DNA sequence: TGTGCCAGCCAACGGCAGGGGAACACTGAAGCTTTCTTT. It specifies CASQRQGNTEAFF.

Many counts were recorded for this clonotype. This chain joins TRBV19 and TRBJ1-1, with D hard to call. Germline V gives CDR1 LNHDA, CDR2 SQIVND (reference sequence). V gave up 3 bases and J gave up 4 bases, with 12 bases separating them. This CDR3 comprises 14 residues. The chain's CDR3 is CASSIYSTSTEAFF. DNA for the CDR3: TGTGCCAGTAGTATTTACTCCACCAGCACTGAAGCTTTCTTT.

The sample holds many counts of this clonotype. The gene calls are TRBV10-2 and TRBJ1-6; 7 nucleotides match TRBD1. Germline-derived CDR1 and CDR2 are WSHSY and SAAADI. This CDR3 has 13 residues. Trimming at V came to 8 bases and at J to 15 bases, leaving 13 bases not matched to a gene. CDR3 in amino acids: CASGNEQGFGLHF. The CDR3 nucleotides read TGCGCCAGCGGGAATGAACAGGGGTTCGGCCTCCACTTT.

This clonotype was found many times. CDR3 coding DNA: TGTGCCAGTAGTAAAGCCGCGGGAGGATGGAACGAGCAGTACTTC. It encodes CASSKAAGGWNEQYF. V and J are TRBV19 and TRBJ2-7, with 8 bases fitting TRBD2. Germline assignment: CDR1 LNHDA and CDR2 SQIVND (reference sequence). The CDR3 is made up of 15 amino acids. With V trimmed by 4 bases and J by 5 bases, 10 bases remained unmatched. Together with reference TRBV19 and TRBJ2-7, the CDR3 gives the full variable domain: DGGITQSPKYLFRKEGQNVTLSCEQNLNHDAMYWYRQDPGQGLRLIYYSQIVNDFQKGDIAEGYSVSREKKESFPLTVTSAQKNPTAFYLCASSKAAGGWNEQYFGPGTRLTVT.

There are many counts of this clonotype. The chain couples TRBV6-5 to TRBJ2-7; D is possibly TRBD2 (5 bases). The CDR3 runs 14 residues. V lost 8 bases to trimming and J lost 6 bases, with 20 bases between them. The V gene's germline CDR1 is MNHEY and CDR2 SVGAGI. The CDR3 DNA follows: TGTGCCAGCTCGCACTGGGCAGGACTTCGCGAGCAGTACTTC. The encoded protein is CASSHWAGLREQYF.

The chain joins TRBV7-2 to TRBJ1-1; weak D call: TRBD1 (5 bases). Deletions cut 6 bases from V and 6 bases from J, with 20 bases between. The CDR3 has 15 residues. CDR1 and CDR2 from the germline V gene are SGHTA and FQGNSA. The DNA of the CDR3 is TGTGCCAGCAGTTCGGGCGGGACTTTCCCACCTGAAGCTTTCTTT. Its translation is CASSSGGTFPPEAFF.

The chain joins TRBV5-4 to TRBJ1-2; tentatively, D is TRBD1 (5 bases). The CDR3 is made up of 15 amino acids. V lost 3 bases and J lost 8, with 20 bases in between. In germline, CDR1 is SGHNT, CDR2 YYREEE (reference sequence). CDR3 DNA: TGTGCCAGCAGCTACGACCTCCGGGGCGGGAAGGGCTACACCTTC. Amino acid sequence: CASSYDLRGGKGYTF.

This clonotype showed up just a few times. The CDR3 sequence: CASSESGTADTEAFF. The CDR3 coding sequence is TGTGCCAGCAGTGAAAGTGGGACAGCCGACACTGAAGCTTTCTTT. The chain recombines TRBV6-1 with TRBJ1-1, with 7 bases that match TRBD1. Germline V lookup: CDR1 MNHNS, CDR2 SASEGT. V gave up 2 bases and J gave up 3 bases; unmatched junction bases: 6. The CDR3 loop spans 15 amino acids.

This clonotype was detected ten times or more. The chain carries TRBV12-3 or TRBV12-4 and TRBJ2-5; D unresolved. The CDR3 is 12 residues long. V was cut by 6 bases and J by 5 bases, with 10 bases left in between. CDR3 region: CASSRIGETQYF. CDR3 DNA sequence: TGTGCCAGCAGCCGGATTGGGGAGACCCAGTACTTC.